Each of the 18 T cell receptor beta chains below was sequenced from the same sample in a study of metastatic and nonmetastatic thyroid tumors. No patient received treatment before thyroid surgery. TCRdb reanalyzed the PCR reads via MiXCR. The table shows more than 50,000 clones, with 20% occurring only once. The sequenced sample was blood. These receptors were collected from a female donor with papillary thyroid cancer or a benign thyroid nodule (not recorded which). Some clones in this sample may be carry-over from other donors' samples.

This clone was counted only a few times. V and J are TRBV28 and TRBJ2-3; D is possibly TRBD1 or TRBD2 (5 bases each). This CDR3 has 17 amino acids. V was shortened by 10 bases and J by 5 bases, with 28 bases between the two germline ends. Germline CDR1 MDHEN, CDR2 SYDVKM. CDR3 sequence (DNA): TGTGCCAACAGCCCCACTGGAGGCTGGGGCGGTCTAGATACGCAGTATTTT. It encodes CANSPTGGWGGLDTQYF.

This clone turned up a few times. The germline gene is not matched at one end of the junction; a read error may be the cause. The V and J genes are TRBV6-1 and TRBJ1-5, with D uncertain. The CDR3 sequence is 14 residues long. Germline CDR1 and CDR2: MNHNS and SASEGT. The CDR3 DNA sequence: TGTGCCAGCAGAGGGATAACTAGGAATCAGCCCAAGCATTTT. Translated: CASRGITRNQPKHF.

This clone was seen at least ten times. The rearrangement links TRBV4-1 to TRBJ1-4; D unresolved. Germline V gene sequence: CDR1 MGHRA, CDR2 YSYEKL. V was trimmed by 1 base and J by 0 bases, leaving 6 bases between them. The CDR3 totals 15 residues. CDR3 protein: CASSQGEPTNEKLFF. CDR3 coding DNA: TGCGCCAGCAGCCAAGGGGAGCCAACTAATGAAAAACTGTTTTTT.

This clone was recorded many times. The chain recombines TRBV11-1 with TRBJ1-1, with D possibly matching TRBD1 (6 bases). CDR3 length equals 16 residues. CDR1 SGHAT and CDR2 FQDESV come from the germline V gene (reference sequence). Trimming took 4 bases from V and 3 from J, leaving 18 bases between them. The CDR3 sequence: CASSSPTGLKDTEAFF. DNA of the CDR3: TGTGCCAGCAGCTCCCCGACAGGATTAAAGGACACTGAAGCTTTCTTT.

A remark on this clone: It may be a read error: a sequence one base away is much more abundant. The chain couples TRBV3-1 to TRBJ1-1; the D gene is possibly TRBD1 (5 bases). The germline V gene has CDR1 LGHDT and CDR2 YNNKEL (reference sequence). The CDR3 runs 13 residues. The CDR3 loop reads CASRQDRGREALF. CDR3 in DNA: TGTGCCAGCAGACAAGATAGGGGAAGGGAAGCTCTCTTT.

This clone showed up many times. This rearrangement joins TRBV7-9 to TRBJ2-1; D ambiguous. CDR3 length equals 17 residues. V was trimmed by 1 base and J by 0 bases, leaving 13 bases between them. CDR1 is SEHNR and CDR2 is FQNEAQ in the germline V gene (reference sequence). The CDR3 nucleotides are TGTGCCAGCAGCTTAGGGTATGTGGGAAGCTCCTACAATGAGCAGTTCTTC. Its translation is CASSLGYVGSSYNEQFF.

This clone was seen a handful of times. V gene TRBV2 combines with J gene TRBJ1-2, with a tentative D call TRBD1 (5 bases). Germline V gene data show CDR1 as SNHLY and CDR2 as FYNNEI. The CDR3 has 14 residues. V was trimmed by 1 base and J by 7 bases, leaving 13 bases between them. The CDR3 region has the DNA TGTGCCAGCAGTGAAGGGGGCAGGGAGGCTGGCTACACCTTC. The encoded protein is CASSEGGREAGYTF.

This clone was seen ten or more times. The J gene is TRBJ1-4, the V gene TRBV10-1, with TRBD1 as a possible D gene (5 bases). The CDR3 is 15 residues long. Per germline, CDR1 WNHNN and CDR2 SYGVQD (reference sequence). The V gene lost 4 bases and the J gene lost 4 bases, with 13 bases spanning the gap. The CDR3 spells CASSGRDGHNEKLFF. The CDR3 coding sequence is TGCGCCAGCAGTGGCCGGGACGGGCATAATGAAAAACTGTTTTTT.

This clone was seen many times. The rearrangement uses TRBV29-1 and TRBJ1-5; D might be TRBD1 (5 bases). Germline CDR1 SQVTM, CDR2 ANQGSEA. CDR3 length: 13 amino acids. V lost 6 bases and J lost 1, with 10 bases in between. The CDR3 is CSVQGQSNQPQHF. DNA of the CDR3: TGCAGCGTCCAGGGTCAAAGCAATCAGCCCCAGCATTTT.

For this clone: This may stem from a read error, because a much larger clone lies one nucleotide away. The V and J genes are TRBV2 and TRBJ2-2; 8 bases map to TRBD2. The CDR3 loop spans 13 amino acids. V was pared by 7 bases and J by 5 bases, with 3 bases of the junction left unmatched. Germline-derived CDR1 and CDR2 are SNHLY and FYNNEI. CDR3 residues: CASKKRETGELFF. The CDR3 coding sequence is TGTGCCAGCAAGAAGCGGGAGACCGGGGAGCTGTTTTTT. Based on the CDR3 plus reference TRBV2 and TRBJ2-2, the full variable domain is EPEVTQTPSHQVTQMGQEVILRCVPISNHLYFYWYRQILGQKVEFLVSFYNNEISEKSEIFDDQFSVERPDGSNFTLKIRSTKLEDSAMYFCASKKRETGELFFGEGSRLTVL.

The table lists this clone with many counts. The chain uses TRBV24-1 and TRBJ2-5, with D tentatively TRBD2 (6 bases). Germline CDR1 reads KGHDR; CDR2 reads SFDVKD. This CDR3 is built from 14 residues. Between the trimmed V and J ends, which lost 9 bases and 2 bases, there was a span of 15 bases. The DNA of the CDR3 is TGTGCCACCGCGGAGGGCTCCCAACAAGAGACCCAGTACTTC. Its translation is CATAEGSQQETQYF.

This clone was counted ten times or more. This chain uses TRBV6-1 with TRBJ1-5; TRBD1 agrees at 9 bases. Per germline, CDR1 MNHNS and CDR2 SASEGT. Trimming cost V 5 bases and J 0 bases; bases outside gene matches: 5. The CDR3 has 16 residues. The CDR3, as DNA: TGTGCCAGCAGTCCGGGACAGGGAGATAGCAATCAGCCCCAGCATTTT. It codes for CASSPGQGDSNQPQHF.

As concerns this clone: With a much larger clone just one base away, this may be a read error. The chain uses TRBV15 and TRBJ2-5; D uncertain. Trimming pared 0 bases from V and 2 bases from J, leaving 10 bases between. The CDR3 has 15 residues. Per germline, CDR1 LNHNV and CDR2 YYDKDF (reference sequence). The CDR3 reads CATSRDRSWQETQYF. CDR3 coding DNA: TGTGCCACCAGCAGAGATCGTAGCTGGCAAGAGACCCAGTACTTC.

This clone appeared many times. The rearrangement joins TRBV20-1 to TRBJ1-5, with D unclear. The CDR3 spans 17 residues. The V end lost 2 bases, the J end lost 0 bases, and 17 bases lay between the germline ends. The germline gives CDR1 DFQATT, CDR2 SNEGSKA (reference sequence). This CDR3 reads CSARTQTFLDSNQPQHF. Here the CDR3 DNA reads TGCAGTGCTAGAACCCAGACCTTTCTCGATAGCAATCAGCCCCAGCATTTT.

This clone was seen only a few times. This could be a read error, since a much larger clone is one nucleotide away. The chain couples TRBV6-1 to TRBJ2-1; 11 nucleotides agree with TRBD2. The CDR3 spans 12 residues. Germline CDR1 reads MNHNS; CDR2 reads SASEGT. Trimming cost V 6 bases and J 9 bases; bases outside gene matches: 1. This CDR3 reads CASSTSGSEQFF. Written as DNA, the CDR3 is TGTGCCAGCAGCACTAGCGGGAGTGAGCAGTTCTTC.

This clone was observed many times. The chain combines TRBV5-1 with TRBJ2-7; no clear D. CDR3 length: 12 amino acids. Germline-derived CDR1 and CDR2 are SGHRS and YFSETQ. V was pared by 5 bases and J by 5 bases, with 11 bases between. The CDR3 sequence is CASSQGFNEQYF. For the CDR3, the DNA is TGCGCCAGCAGTCAAGGGTTCAACGAGCAGTACTTC.

This clone was seen repeatedly, ten times or more. As the CDR3 is not closed by the conserved phenylalanine or tryptophan, this likely results from a read error. The rearrangement joins TRBV30 to TRBJ1-2, with D possibly TRBD1 on 5 matching bases. This CDR3 contains 12 residues. V was pared by 2 bases and J by 5 bases, with 9 bases between. The V gene's germline CDR1 is GTSNPN and CDR2 SVGIG (reference sequence). This CDR3 reads CAWSRDLYGYTL. The CDR3 coding sequence is TGTGCCTGGAGTCGGGACTTGTATGGCTACACCCTC.

The sample holds many counts of this clone. The V call is TRBV2, the J call TRBJ2-1, with 7 bases lining up with TRBD1. The length of the CDR3 is 14 residues. V was clipped by 8 bases and J by 4 bases; unmatched bases: 8. Germline CDR1 and CDR2: SNHLY and FYNNEI. The CDR3 nucleotides read TGTGCCAGCTTAAGGGACAGCGGATACAATGAGCAGTTCTTC. Residues: CASLRDSGYNEQFF.